These 23 T cell receptor beta chains share one sample of origin, sequenced in a study of blood T cells in healthy people across ages (dated by TCRdb to between 2014 and 2017). Library construction relied on 5' RACE. Sequencing took place on an Illumina HiSeq 2500. A second about 7 to 11 cycle PCR used a sample-barcoded 5' primer and a J-beta primer mix. Using fastp at Q25 and MiXCR, TCRdb reprocessed the public reads and kept productive beta chains. All rows with the same CDR3 protein become a single entry with the most common DNA and genes. In this sample the table shows 760,000 or so distinct CDR3 sequences, approximately 25% of which occur a single time. The leading ten clones occupy roughly 9% of the sample. This sample also appeared in a second study, on T cells of mothers and their children.

Source material: blood. The receptors stem from a boy aged 10-17 years in good health.

This chain uses TRBV29-1 with TRBJ2-2, with D hard to call. The CDR3 consists of 13 residues. Germline V gene sequence: CDR1 SQVTM, CDR2 ANQGSEA. Trimming removed 6 bases at V and 1 base at J, with 9 bases between. Here the CDR3 DNA reads TGCAGCGTGCCCGGGTGGAACACCGGGGAGCTGTTTTTT. Protein: CSVPGWNTGELFF.

This clonotype was counted only a few times. The chain recombines TRBV13 with TRBJ1-4, with D unclear. The CDR3 totals 12 residues. Germline assignment: CDR1 PRHDT and CDR2 FYEKMQ (reference sequence). Trimming pared 5 bases from V and 5 bases from J, leaving 6 bases between. The CDR3 sequence: CASSEINEKLFF. Written as DNA, the CDR3 is TGTGCCAGCAGCGAGATAAATGAAAAACTGTTTTTT.

This clonotype was seen a few times. This chain links TRBV10-3 with TRBJ2-5, with D tentatively TRBD2 (6 bases). The last part of the DNA fits TRBJ2-1 better; the J call may be wrong. Germline assignment: CDR1 ENHRY and CDR2 SYGVKD. The CDR3 consists of 14 residues. The CDR3 loop reads CAISGRLGYNEQFF. The CDR3 region has the DNA TGTGCCATCAGTGGGCGACTAGGGTACAATGAGCAGTTCTTC.

V gene TRBV2 combines with J gene TRBJ2-4, with D unclear. Germline assignment: CDR1 SNHLY and CDR2 FYNNEI. V shed 2 bases and J shed 8 bases, with 10 bases lying between them. This CDR3 has 13 amino acids. The CDR3 DNA reads as TGTGCCAGCAGTGAACAGAGCTGGGACATTCAGTACTTC. It yields the protein CASSEQSWDIQYF.

This clonotype was seen a few times. The genes are TRBV12-3 or TRBV12-4 and TRBJ2-1, with D unresolved. The ends were cut back, 3 bases at V and 9 bases at J, with 15 bases in the middle. There are 14 residues in the CDR3. In DNA, the CDR3 is TGTGCCAGCAGTTTGGGCTCCTTGTCGGGTGAGCAGTTCTTC. Residues: CASSLGSLSGEQFF.

This clonotype was counted only a few times. The CDR3 loop is CASSDRTGGRGNGYTF. The CDR3 nucleotides read TGTGCCAGCAGTGACAGGACGGGGGGGCGCGGGAATGGCTACACCTTC. The genes are TRBV6-1 and TRBJ1-2; TRBD1 might be the D (6 bases). V was trimmed by 3 bases and J by 6 bases, leaving 20 bases between them. Per germline, CDR1 MNHNS and CDR2 SASEGT. The CDR3 loop spans 16 amino acids.

The genes are TRBV27 and TRBJ2-5; D remains unclear. The J call is doubtful: the DNA matches TRBJ2-7 better. The CDR3 spans 14 residues. Germline V gene sequence: CDR1 MNHEY, CDR2 SMNVEV (reference sequence). The CDR3 coding sequence is TGTGCCAGCAGTTTGAGTGGGGATCCCTACGAGCAGTACTTC. Its translation: CASSLSGDPYEQYF.

In this sample, this clonotype turned up a few times. The chain has TRBV6-6 and TRBJ1-1; tentative D call: TRBD1 (5 bases). Germline assignment: CDR1 MNHNY and CDR2 SVGAGI (reference sequence). Trimming removed 10 bases at V and 0 bases at J, with 9 bases between. The length of the CDR3 is 12 residues. DNA of the CDR3: TGTGCCACACGACAGATGAACACTGAAGCTTTCTTT. It translates to CATRQMNTEAFF.

This clonotype was seen at least ten times. V usage is TRBV29-1 and J usage is TRBJ1-2; 11 bases match TRBD1. V lost 7 bases to trimming and J lost 3 bases; unmatched junction nucleotides: 1. The CDR3 is 12 amino acids. Per the germline V gene, CDR1 is SQVTM and CDR2 is ANQGSEA. The CDR3 protein is CSGGQGDYGYTF. The CDR3 DNA reads as TGCAGCGGGGGACAGGGGGACTATGGCTACACCTTC.

The J gene is TRBJ2-7, the V gene TRBV12-3 or TRBV12-4, with TRBD1 matching over 7 bases. With 6 bases clipped from V and 4 bases from J, the junction kept 9 bases outside the gene matches. The CDR3 sequence is 14 residues long. The CDR3 DNA reads as TGTGCCAGCAGAACCGGGACAGAGGGGTACGAGCAGTACTTC. This sequence encodes CASRTGTEGYEQYF.

This chain connects TRBV6-5 to TRBJ2-7, with D possibly TRBD2 on 5 matching bases. TRBJ2-1 matches the DNA end more closely, so the J call is doubtful. This CDR3 is 12 amino acids long. Germline CDR1 and CDR2: MNHEY and SVGAGI. The CDR3 DNA reads TGTGCCAGCAGAGGGAGTTCCCATGAGCAGTTCTTC. Its protein is CASRGSSHEQFF.

CDR3 coding DNA: TGTGCCACCAGCCCTTGGGCTAGCGGGAGACACGAGCAGTTCTTC. Its protein is CATSPWASGRHEQFF. This rearrangement joins TRBV15 to TRBJ2-1, with TRBD2 matching 10 bases. In germline, CDR1 is LNHNV, CDR2 YYDKDF (reference sequence). V lost 5 bases, J lost 10 bases, and 11 bases stayed unmatched. CDR3 length equals 15 residues.

The chain combines TRBV7-2 with TRBJ2-7; D remains unclear. Germline V lookup: CDR1 SGHTA, CDR2 FQGNSA. The CDR3 has 16 amino acids. V was trimmed by 2 bases and J by 1 base, leaving 15 bases between them. CDR3 DNA: TGTGCCAGCAGCTTATCACCTCTAACGGTTTCCTACGAGCAGTACTTC. This encodes CASSLSPLTVSYEQYF. The full variable domain, rest sourced from reference TRBV7-2 and TRBJ2-7, is GAGVSQSPSNKVTEKGKDVELRCDPISGHTALYWYRQSLGQGLEFLIYFQGNSAPDKSGLPSDRFSAERTGGSVSTLTIQRTQQEDSAVYLCASSLSPLTVSYEQYFGPGTRLTVT.

This clonotype showed up just a few times. V gene TRBV7-2 combines with J gene TRBJ2-5; 9 nucleotides align to TRBD1. The CDR3 runs 15 residues. With V trimmed by 5 bases and J by 5 bases, 9 bases remained unmatched. In germline, CDR1 is SGHTA, CDR2 FQGNSA. The CDR3 is CASSPTGTGIETQYF. Here the CDR3 DNA reads TGTGCCAGCAGCCCAACCGGGACAGGGATTGAGACCCAGTACTTC.

This clonotype was detected only a few times. This chain uses TRBV4-3 with TRBJ2-3; 12 bases are shared with TRBD2. This CDR3 has 17 amino acids. V trimming: 0 bases; J trimming: 4 bases; junction bases outside the gene matches: 5. The germline gives CDR1 LGHNA, CDR2 YSLEER. The CDR3 sequence is CASSQDPGTSGSDTQYF. The CDR3 nucleotides are TGCGCCAGCAGCCAAGACCCCGGGACTAGCGGGTCAGATACGCAGTATTTT.

The chain carries TRBV6-5 and TRBJ1-5, with D perhaps matching TRBD1 (6 bases). The germline V gene has CDR1 MNHEY and CDR2 SVGAGI. The V end was cut by 2 bases, the J end by 0 bases, with 14 bases between. The CDR3 spans 17 residues. CDR3 loop: CASSYNREGNSNQPQHF. The DNA for the CDR3 is TGTGCCAGCAGTTACAACAGGGAAGGGAATAGCAATCAGCCCCAGCATTTT.

This clonotype was detected only a few times. This sequence joins TRBV6-5 and TRBJ2-3; TRBD1 agrees at 11 bases. CDR1 and CDR2 from the germline V gene are MNHEY and SVGAGI. This CDR3 is 16 amino acids long. V dropped 0 bases and J dropped 4; count of bases not matched to a gene: 3. In DNA form, the CDR3 reads TGTGCCAGCAGTTACTCGGGGGGACAGGGGGCAGATACGCAGTATTTT. Its protein is CASSYSGGQGADTQYF.

The chain joins TRBV5-1 to TRBJ1-4, with 9 bases identical to TRBD1. This CDR3 has 14 amino acids. The junction had 3 bases not matched to a gene; V was cut back by 4 bases and J by 5 bases. CDR1 and CDR2 (germline): SGHRS, YFSETQ. The CDR3 bases are TGCGCCAGCAGCAGGGGGACAGGGAATGAAAAACTGTTTTTT. Amino acids: CASSRGTGNEKLFF.

This clonotype has just a few counts. The chain employs TRBV29-1 and TRBJ2-2; 7 nucleotides agree with TRBD2. Germline CDR1 SQVTM, CDR2 ANQGSEA. V lost 2 bases and J lost 0; bases outside the gene matches: 12. The CDR3 runs 18 residues. The CDR3 sequence: CSVEKGRGRDPNTGELFF. The CDR3 DNA reads as TGCAGCGTTGAAAAAGGCCGAGGGAGGGACCCGAACACCGGGGAGCTGTTTTTT.

This clonotype was seen a handful of times. A junction end diverges from the germline sequence, so it may reflect a read error. The V and J genes are TRBV5-6 and TRBJ2-3, with D unclear. The CDR3 has 12 amino acids. Germline CDR1 reads SGHDT; CDR2 reads YYEEEE. The CDR3 DNA reads as TGTGCCAGCTCCCCTCTAACAGATACGCAGTGTTTT. It yields the protein CASSPLTDTQCF.

The table lists this clonotype with a few counts. This chain joins TRBV9 and TRBJ2-1; D may be TRBD1 (6 bases). This CDR3 has 15 amino acids. Germline V gives CDR1 SGDLS, CDR2 YYNGEE. Between the trimmed V and J ends, which lost 0 bases and 5 bases, there was a span of 12 bases. Here the CDR3 DNA reads TGTGCCAGCAGCGTAGCTGGGGGCGCGAACAATGAGCAGTTCTTC. It specifies CASSVAGGANNEQFF.

A few counts support this clonotype. The genes are TRBV27 and TRBJ1-2; 10 bases line up with TRBD1. The junction had 5 bases not matched to a gene; V was cut back by 6 bases and J by 7 bases. The CDR3 extends over 13 amino acids. From germline, CDR1 is MNHEY and CDR2 SMNVEV (reference sequence). CDR3 sequence (DNA): TGTGCCAGCAGCCGTGACAGGGGGCTTGGCTACACCTTC. This encodes CASSRDRGLGYTF.

The CDR3 here is CSAGLAGDNYNEQFF. The CDR3 coding sequence is TGCAGTGCAGGACTAGCGGGAGATAACTACAATGAGCAGTTCTTC. The J gene is TRBJ2-1, the V gene TRBV20-1; 13 nucleotides match TRBD2. V was clipped by 6 bases and J by 3 bases; unmatched bases: 5. Germline-derived CDR1 and CDR2 are DFQATT and SNEGSKA (reference sequence). CDR3 length: 15 residues.